The 14 T cell receptor beta chains reported below all come from one sample, sequenced in a study of shared clonotypes between healthy human individuals. Assay: immunoSEQ multiplex PCR; the TCRdb copy retains only in-frame clones and omits some. This sample has around 2,000,000 clones; 90% to 95% occur once, and the top ten carry around 1.7%. Naive CD8 cells lacked CD45RO and underwent positive selection for CCR7, leaving out terminally differentiated effector memory CD45RA+ cells. Specimen: naive CD8+ T cells from PBMCs. The receptors derive from a man between 18 and 29 years old in good health. Some clones in this sample may be carry-over from other donors' samples.

This clone has just one count. The gene calls are TRBV11-2 and TRBJ2-1; 7 nucleotides align to TRBD2. V lost 4 bases, J lost 3 bases, and 12 bases stayed unmatched. The CDR3 loop spans 17 amino acids. From germline, CDR1 is SGHAT and CDR2 FQNNGV. CDR3 in amino acids: CASSSRGGLQGYNEQFF. The CDR3 nucleotides read TGTGCCAGCAGCTCCCGTGGGGGACTACAAGGCTACAATGAGCAGTTCTTC.

V gene TRBV7-8 combines with J gene TRBJ1-5; no firm D call. Germline CDR1 is SGHVS and CDR2 is FQNEAQ. V lost 0 bases and J lost 0, with 21 bases in between. The CDR3 runs to 20 residues. In DNA, the CDR3 is TGTGCCAGCAGCTTAGCGCAATCAGTCGGCTTGTTATATAGCAATCAGCCCCAGCATTTT. Encoded protein: CASSLAQSVGLLYSNQPQHF. The full variable domain, in which reference TRBV7-8 and TRBJ1-5 provide the parts outside the CDR3, is GAGVSQSPRYKVAKRGQDVALRCDPISGHVSLFWYQQALGQGPEFLTYFQNEAQLDKSGLPSDRFFAERPEGSVSTLKIQRTQQEDSAVYLCASSLAQSVGLLYSNQPQHFGDGTRLSIL.

V and J are TRBV14 and TRBJ2-7; D may be TRBD1 (5 bases). The V and J ends lost 4 bases and 3 bases respectively, with 13 bases between them. Germline V gene sequence: CDR1 SGHDN, CDR2 FVKESK. The CDR3 loop spans 14 amino acids. The CDR3 reads CASSLGAGYYEQYF. The CDR3 nucleotides read TGTGCCAGCAGCCTAGGGGCAGGTTACTACGAGCAGTACTTC.

The CDR3 loop reads CASSPGDSQETQYF. The CDR3 DNA is TGTGCCAGCAGCCCCGGGGACAGCCAAGAGACCCAGTACTTC. The chain carries TRBV9 and TRBJ2-5; 7 nucleotides line up with TRBD1. Germline CDR1 and CDR2: SGDLS and YYNGEE. The junction had 4 bases not matched to a gene; V was cut back by 4 bases and J by 1 base. CDR3 size: 14 residues.

This chain uses TRBV15 with TRBJ2-7; 7 positions match TRBD1. After removal of 0 bases from V and 5 bases from J, the junction contained 10 bases not matched to a gene. The length of the CDR3 is 16 residues. Germline lookup yields CDR1 LNHNV and CDR2 YYDKDF (reference sequence). CDR3 in DNA: TGTGCCACCAGCAGAGATCTGAGACAGGGAAGGAACGAGCAGTACTTC. The encoded protein is CATSRDLRQGRNEQYF.

This rearrangement joins TRBV11-2 to TRBJ2-7; 7 positions agree with TRBD1. Germline V gene sequence: CDR1 SGHAT, CDR2 FQNNGV. This CDR3 spans 16 amino acids. V dropped 2 bases and J dropped 3; count of bases not matched to a gene: 10. The CDR3 is CASSLWRQGVGYEQYF. The CDR3 coding sequence is TGTGCCAGCAGCTTATGGCGGCAGGGGGTGGGCTACGAGCAGTACTTC.

The CDR3 sequence: CASSAAPGVPYEQYF. The CDR3 DNA sequence: TGTGCCAGCAGTGCGGCCCCCGGGGTGCCCTACGAGCAGTACTTC. The chain employs TRBV2 and TRBJ2-7; D perhaps matches TRBD2 (5 bases). The V end lost 4 bases, the J end lost 2 bases, and 15 bases lay between the germline ends. The V gene's germline CDR1 is SNHLY and CDR2 FYNNEI. This CDR3 comprises 15 residues.

The rearrangement uses TRBV5-1 and TRBJ2-7; the D is unclear. The CDR3 extends over 13 amino acids. V lost 1 base and J lost 5, with 10 bases in between. CDR1 is SGHRS, CDR2 YFSETQ, per germline. Here the CDR3 reads CASSLLLSNEQYF. The CDR3 nucleotides are TGCGCCAGCAGCTTGCTGCTCTCGAACGAGCAGTACTTC.

The V call is TRBV30, the J call TRBJ2-1; no clear D gene. The V and J ends lost 3 bases and 5 bases respectively, with 14 bases between them. The CDR3 has 14 amino acids. The germline V gene has CDR1 GTSNPN and CDR2 SVGIG (reference sequence). The CDR3 DNA is TGTGCCTGGAGGATCAGTGGCGGAAACAATGAGCAGTTCTTC. Its protein is CAWRISGGNNEQFF.

The V call is TRBV7-3, the J call TRBJ2-7; maybe TRBD2 (6 bases). Germline assignment: CDR1 SGHTA and CDR2 FQGTGA. V was pared by 1 base and J by 4 bases, with 14 bases between. The CDR3 totals 15 residues. Written as DNA, the CDR3 is TGTGCCAGCAGCTTAAGTGCGGGGTTAGCGTACGAGCAGTACTTC. Protein product: CASSLSAGLAYEQYF. Full variable domain (outside the CDR3, taken from reference TRBV7-3 and TRBJ2-7): GAGVSQTPSNKVTEKGKYVELRCDPISGHTALYWYRQSLGQGPEFLIYFQGTGAADDSGLPNDRFFAVRPEGSVSTLKIQRTERGDSAVYLCASSLSAGLAYEQYFGPGTRLTVT.

The gene calls are TRBV7-2 and TRBJ1-2; 7 bases agree with TRBD1. CDR1 is SGHTA and CDR2 is FQGNSA in the germline V gene. V lost 4 bases, J lost 2 bases, and 4 bases stayed unmatched. CDR3 length equals 14 residues. The CDR3 coding sequence is TGTGCCAGCAGCTCCGAGGGACAGAACTATGGCTACACCTTC. Translated: CASSSEGQNYGYTF.

CDR3 amino acids: CASTARQGTDTQYF. The CDR3 region has the DNA TGTGCCAGCACCGCTAGGCAGGGCACAGATACGCAGTATTTT. The genes are TRBV28 and TRBJ2-3; D not resolved. This CDR3 contains 14 residues. V lost 7 bases, J lost 1 base, and 12 bases lay in between. Germline V gene data show CDR1 as MDHEN and CDR2 as SYDVKM.

The chain links TRBV11-2 to TRBJ2-5; the D gene could be TRBD1 or TRBD2 (5 bases each). CDR1 SGHAT and CDR2 FQNNGV come from the germline V gene. Trimming removed 5 bases from V and 0 bases from J, with 13 bases in between. CDR3 size: 15 residues. The CDR3 loop reads CASSRGRTNQETQYF. The CDR3 bases are TGTGCCAGCAGCCGGGGACGGACCAACCAAGAGACCCAGTACTTC.

The chain uses TRBV2 and TRBJ2-2, with D possibly TRBD2 on 7 matching bases. This CDR3 has 21 amino acids. Per the germline V gene, CDR1 is SNHLY and CDR2 is FYNNEI. V lost 3 bases and J 4 bases, leaving 30 bases between the germline ends. Here the CDR3 DNA reads TGTGCCAGCAGTGACCTTCCGACTAGGGGGTGGGGTTCTAGCGGCACCGGGGAGCTGTTTTTT. Translated, it gives CASSDLPTRGWGSSGTGELFF.